These T cell receptor beta chains were read from a single sample in a study of cytomegalovirus exposure and HLA in healthy donors. Assay: immunoSEQ multiplex PCR; the TCRdb copy retains only in-frame clones and omits some. The sample includes roughly 120,000 clones, roughly 65% of them seen just once. The sample consisted of PBMCs. These receptors were obtained from a man aged 35-49 years in good health and CMV-seropositive. CDR3s include the opening cysteine and the closing phenylalanine or tryptophan. The order of the fields is CDR3 length, J gene, clone size, D gene, V gene, CDR3 protein, CDR3 DNA. D genes are given only for firm matches. Clone sizes are given selectively: once, few, many, or a class where the clone is expanded.

len: 17; j_gene: TRBJ2-1; abundance: once; d_gene: TRBD2; v_gene: TRBV19; CDR3aa: CASSIVASGSSYNEQFF; CDR3nt: TGTGCCAGTAGTATAGTGGCGAGCGGGAGCTCCTACAATGAGCAGTTCTTC
len: 14; j_gene: TRBJ1-4; abundance: -; d_gene: -; v_gene: TRBV30; CDR3aa: CAWSRTEAGEKLFF; CDR3nt: TGTGCCTGGAGTCGGACAGAGGCTGGGGAAAAACTGTTTTTT
len: 15; j_gene: TRBJ2-1; abundance: -; d_gene: -; v_gene: TRBV29-1; CDR3aa: CSVGGDGGNYNEQFF; CDR3nt: TGCAGCGTTGGGGGGGACGGCGGGAACTACAATGAGCAGTTCTTC
len: 13; j_gene: TRBJ1-1; abundance: -; d_gene: -; v_gene: TRBV19; CDR3aa: CASNVQVNTEAFF; CDR3nt: TGTGCCAGTAACGTTCAGGTGAACACTGAAGCTTTCTTT
len: 15; j_gene: TRBJ2-3; abundance: -; d_gene: TRBD2; v_gene: TRBV5-4; CDR3aa: CASSSRLAGYDTQYF; CDR3nt: TGTGCCAGCAGCTCAAGACTAGCGGGATACGATACGCAGTATTTT
len: 15; j_gene: TRBJ2-7; abundance: -; d_gene: -; v_gene: TRBV4-1; CDR3aa: CASSAFGGNAYEQYF; CDR3nt: TGCGCCAGCAGCGCCTTCGGGGGAAATGCCTACGAGCAGTACTTC
len: 13; j_gene: TRBJ2-7; abundance: -; d_gene: TRBD2; v_gene: TRBV28; CDR3aa: CASSRITSAEQYF; CDR3nt: TGTGCCAGCAGTAGAATAACTAGCGCCGAGCAGTACTTC
len: 15; j_gene: TRBJ2-2; abundance: -; d_gene: TRBD2; v_gene: TRBV7-9; CDR3aa: CASSSQRGGAGELFF; CDR3nt: TGTGCCAGCAGCTCACAGCGGGGCGGGGCCGGGGAGCTGTTTTTT
len: 14; j_gene: TRBJ2-5; abundance: -; d_gene: -; v_gene: TRBV19; CDR3aa: CASSIIGGKETQYF; CDR3nt: TGTGCCAGTAGTATAATTGGAGGCAAAGAGACCCAGTACTTC
len: 14; j_gene: TRBJ1-3; abundance: -; d_gene: -; v_gene: TRBV2; CDR3aa: CASSLQGGGNTIYF; CDR3nt: TGTGCCAGCAGTCTACAGGGCGGTGGAAACACCATATATTTT
len: 13; j_gene: TRBJ2-2; abundance: -; d_gene: -; v_gene: TRBV12-5; CDR3aa: CASAPANTGELFF; CDR3nt: TGTGCTAGTGCTCCTGCGAACACCGGGGAGCTGTTTTTT
len: 13; j_gene: TRBJ2-7; abundance: -; d_gene: TRBD1; v_gene: TRBV28; CDR3aa: CASSLYTGAGQYF; CDR3nt: TGTGCCAGCAGTTTATATACAGGGGCCGGGCAGTACTTC
len: 15; j_gene: TRBJ1-4; abundance: once; d_gene: -; v_gene: TRBV18; CDR3aa: CASSPFRVLREKLFF; CDR3nt: TGTGCCAGCTCACCATTCAGGGTTTTACGCGAAAAACTGTTTTTT
len: 15; j_gene: TRBJ2-1; abundance: few; d_gene: TRBD2; v_gene: TRBV29-1; CDR3aa: CSVEWFGRAIDEQFF; CDR3nt: TGCAGCGTTGAATGGTTCGGGAGGGCCATCGATGAGCAGTTCTTC
len: 10; j_gene: TRBJ1-6; abundance: few; d_gene: -; v_gene: TRBV5-4; CDR3aa: CASGSSPLHF; CDR3nt: TGTGCCAGCGGTAGTTCACCCCTCCACTTT
len: 14; j_gene: TRBJ1-1; abundance: -; d_gene: -; v_gene: TRBV6-5; CDR3aa: CASTAGDSATEAFF; CDR3nt: TGTGCCAGCACCGCCGGGGACTCCGCTACTGAAGCTTTCTTT
len: 15; j_gene: TRBJ2-3; abundance: few; d_gene: TRBD1; v_gene: TRBV28; CDR3aa: CASSLLTGGVGSQYF; CDR3nt: TGTGCCAGCAGTTTATTGACAGGGGGCGTCGGTTCGCAGTATTTT